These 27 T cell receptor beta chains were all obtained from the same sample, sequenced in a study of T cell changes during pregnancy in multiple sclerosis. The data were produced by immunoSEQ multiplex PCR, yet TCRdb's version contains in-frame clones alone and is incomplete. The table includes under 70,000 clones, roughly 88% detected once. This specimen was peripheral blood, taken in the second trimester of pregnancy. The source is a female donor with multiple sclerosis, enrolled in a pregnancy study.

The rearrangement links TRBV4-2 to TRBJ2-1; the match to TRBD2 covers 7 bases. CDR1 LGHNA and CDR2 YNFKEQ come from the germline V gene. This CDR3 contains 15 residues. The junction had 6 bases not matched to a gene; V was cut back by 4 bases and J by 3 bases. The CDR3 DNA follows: TGTGCCAGCAGCCCGCAGGGAGGGTACTACAATGAGCAGTTCTTC. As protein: CASSPQGGYYNEQFF.

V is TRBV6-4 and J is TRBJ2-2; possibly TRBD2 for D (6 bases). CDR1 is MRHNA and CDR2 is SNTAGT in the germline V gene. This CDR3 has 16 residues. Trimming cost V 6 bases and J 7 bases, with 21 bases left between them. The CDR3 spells CASSPVGGDSGGELFF. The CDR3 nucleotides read TGTGCCAGCAGCCCGGTAGGCGGGGACTCGGGCGGGGAGCTGTTTTTT.

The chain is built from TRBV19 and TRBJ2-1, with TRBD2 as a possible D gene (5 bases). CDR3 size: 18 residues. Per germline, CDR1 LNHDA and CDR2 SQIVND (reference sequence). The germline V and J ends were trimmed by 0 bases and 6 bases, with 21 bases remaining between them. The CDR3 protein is CASSIDQADYNTINEQFF. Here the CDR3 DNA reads TGTGCCAGTAGTATAGATCAAGCCGACTACAATACCATCAATGAGCAGTTCTTC.

CDR3 sequence reads: CASRTGADKNIQYF. The CDR3 nucleotides are TGCGCCAGTCGGACAGGGGCTGACAAAAACATTCAGTACTTC. The chain joins TRBV5-1 to TRBJ2-4; 9 nucleotides match TRBD1. J lost 3 bases, V lost 8 bases, and 6 bases had no gene match. CDR1 SGHRS and CDR2 YFSETQ come from the germline V gene. This CDR3 has 14 amino acids.

The CDR3 DNA reads TGTGCCAGCAGCTTGGAGAGGAACACTGAAGCTTTCTTT. Its translation is CASSLERNTEAFF. This chain connects TRBV5-6 to TRBJ1-1; D gene uncertain. Looked up from germline, CDR1 is SGHDT and CDR2 is YYEEEE. V lost 0 bases, J lost 1 base, and 4 bases lay in between. The CDR3 is made up of 13 amino acids.

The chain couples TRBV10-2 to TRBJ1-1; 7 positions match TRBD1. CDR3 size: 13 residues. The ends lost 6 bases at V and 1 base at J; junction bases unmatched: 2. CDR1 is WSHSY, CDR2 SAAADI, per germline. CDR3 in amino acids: CASSRTGNTEAFF. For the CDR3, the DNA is TGCGCCAGCAGCCGGACAGGGAACACTGAAGCTTTCTTT.

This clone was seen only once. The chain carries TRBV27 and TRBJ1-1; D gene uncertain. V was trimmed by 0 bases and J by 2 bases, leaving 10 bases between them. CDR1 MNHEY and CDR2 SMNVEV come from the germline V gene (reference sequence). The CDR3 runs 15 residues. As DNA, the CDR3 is TGTGCCAGCAGTTTATCCCTCGGGTCTAACACTGAAGCTTTCTTT. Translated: CASSLSLGSNTEAFF.

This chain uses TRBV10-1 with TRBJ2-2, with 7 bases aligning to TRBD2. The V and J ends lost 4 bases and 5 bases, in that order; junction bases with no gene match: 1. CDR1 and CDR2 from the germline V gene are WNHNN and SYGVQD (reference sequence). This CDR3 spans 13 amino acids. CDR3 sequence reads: CASSAGGTGELFF. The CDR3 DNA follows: TGCGCCAGCAGTGCGGGGGGAACCGGGGAGCTGTTTTTT.

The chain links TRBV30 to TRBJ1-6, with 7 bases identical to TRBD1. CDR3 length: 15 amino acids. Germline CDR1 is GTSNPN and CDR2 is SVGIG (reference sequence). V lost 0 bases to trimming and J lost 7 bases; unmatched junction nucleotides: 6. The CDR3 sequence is CAWSVLTGRNSPLHF. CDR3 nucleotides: TGTGCCTGGAGTGTACTGACAGGGCGGAATTCACCCCTCCACTTT.

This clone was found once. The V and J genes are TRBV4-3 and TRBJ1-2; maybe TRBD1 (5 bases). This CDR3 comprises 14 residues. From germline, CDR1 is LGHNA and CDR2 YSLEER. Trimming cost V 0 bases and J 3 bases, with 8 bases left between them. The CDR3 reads CASSQDPRDYGYTF. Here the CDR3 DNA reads TGCGCCAGCAGCCAAGATCCCAGGGACTATGGCTACACCTTC.

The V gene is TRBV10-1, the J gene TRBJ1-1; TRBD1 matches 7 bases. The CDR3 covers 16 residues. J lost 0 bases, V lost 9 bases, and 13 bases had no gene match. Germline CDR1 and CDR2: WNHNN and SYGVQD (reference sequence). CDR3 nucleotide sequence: TGCGCCAGACCACGGACAGGAAGGGGCTTGAACACTGAAGCTTTCTTT. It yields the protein CARPRTGRGLNTEAFF.

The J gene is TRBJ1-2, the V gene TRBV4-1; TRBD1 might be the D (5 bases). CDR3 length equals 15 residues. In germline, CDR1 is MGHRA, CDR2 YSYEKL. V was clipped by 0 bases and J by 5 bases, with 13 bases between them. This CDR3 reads CASSQDPGMAYGYTF. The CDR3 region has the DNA TGCGCCAGCAGCCAAGACCCAGGGATGGCGTATGGCTACACCTTC.

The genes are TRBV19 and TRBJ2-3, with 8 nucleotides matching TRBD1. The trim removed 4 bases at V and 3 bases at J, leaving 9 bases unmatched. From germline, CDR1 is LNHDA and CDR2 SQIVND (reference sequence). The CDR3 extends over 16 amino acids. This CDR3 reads CASSTGQGLWTDTQYF. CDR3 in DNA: TGTGCCAGTAGTACAGGACAGGGCCTGTGGACAGATACGCAGTATTTT.

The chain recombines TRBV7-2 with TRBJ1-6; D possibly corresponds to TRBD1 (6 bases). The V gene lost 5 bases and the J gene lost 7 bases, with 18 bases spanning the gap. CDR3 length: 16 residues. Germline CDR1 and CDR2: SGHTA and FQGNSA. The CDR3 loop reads CASSPLGQRANSPLHF. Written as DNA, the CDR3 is TGTGCCAGCAGCCCACTCGGACAGCGCGCCAATTCACCCCTCCACTTT.

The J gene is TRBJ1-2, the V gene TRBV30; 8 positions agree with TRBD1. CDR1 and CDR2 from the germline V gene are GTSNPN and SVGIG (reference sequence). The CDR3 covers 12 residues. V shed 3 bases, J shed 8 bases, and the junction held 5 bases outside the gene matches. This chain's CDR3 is CAWRRRTGGYTF. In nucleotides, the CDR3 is TGTGCCTGGAGGAGGAGGACAGGGGGCTACACCTTC. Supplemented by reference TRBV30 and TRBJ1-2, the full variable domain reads SQTIHQWPATLVQPVGSPLSLECTVEGTSNPNLYWYRQAAGRGLQLLFYSVGIGQISSEVPQNLSASRPQDRQFILSSKKLLLSDSGFYLCAWRRRTGGYTFGSGTRLTVV.

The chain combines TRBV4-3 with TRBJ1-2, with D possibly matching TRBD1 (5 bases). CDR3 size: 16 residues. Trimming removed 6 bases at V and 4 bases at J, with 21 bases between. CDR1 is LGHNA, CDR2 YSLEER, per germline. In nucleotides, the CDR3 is TGCGCCAGCAGTAAGAAACTCAGGGAAACCTTCTATGGCTACACCTTC. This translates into CASSKKLRETFYGYTF.

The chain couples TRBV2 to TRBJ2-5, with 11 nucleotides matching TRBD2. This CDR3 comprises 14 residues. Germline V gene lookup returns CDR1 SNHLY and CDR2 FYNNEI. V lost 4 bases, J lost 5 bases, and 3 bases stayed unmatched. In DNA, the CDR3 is TGTGCCAGCAGTGGAACTAGCGGGAGTGAGACCCAGTACTTC. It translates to CASSGTSGSETQYF.

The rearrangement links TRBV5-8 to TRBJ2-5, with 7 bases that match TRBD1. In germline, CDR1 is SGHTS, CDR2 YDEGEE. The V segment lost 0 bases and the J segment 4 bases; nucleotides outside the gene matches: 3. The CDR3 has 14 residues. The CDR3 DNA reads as TGTGCCAGCAGCTTGGCCGCAGGGGGAGAGACCCAGTACTTC. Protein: CASSLAAGGETQYF. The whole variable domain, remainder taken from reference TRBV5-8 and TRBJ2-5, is EAGVTQSPTHLIKTRGQQATLRCSPISGHTSVYWYQQALGLGLQFLLWYDEGEERNRGNFPPRFSGRQFPNYSSELNVNALELEDSALYLCASSLAAGGETQYFGPGTRLLVL.

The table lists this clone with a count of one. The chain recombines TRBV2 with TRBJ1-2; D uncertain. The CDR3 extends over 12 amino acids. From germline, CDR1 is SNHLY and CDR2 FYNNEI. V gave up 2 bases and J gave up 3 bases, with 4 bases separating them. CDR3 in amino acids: CASSESHYGYTF. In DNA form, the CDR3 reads TGTGCCAGCAGTGAAAGCCACTATGGCTACACCTTC.

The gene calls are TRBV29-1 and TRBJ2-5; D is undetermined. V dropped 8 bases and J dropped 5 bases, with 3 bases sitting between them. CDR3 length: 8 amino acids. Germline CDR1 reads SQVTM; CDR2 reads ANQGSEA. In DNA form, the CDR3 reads TGCAGCCCGGAGACCCAGTACTTC. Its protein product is CSPETQYF.

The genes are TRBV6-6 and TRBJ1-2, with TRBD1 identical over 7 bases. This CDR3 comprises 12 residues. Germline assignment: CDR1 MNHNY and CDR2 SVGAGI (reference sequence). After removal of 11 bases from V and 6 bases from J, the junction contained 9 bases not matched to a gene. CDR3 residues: CAGWGQYDGYTF. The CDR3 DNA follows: TGTGCCGGCTGGGGACAGTACGATGGCTACACCTTC.

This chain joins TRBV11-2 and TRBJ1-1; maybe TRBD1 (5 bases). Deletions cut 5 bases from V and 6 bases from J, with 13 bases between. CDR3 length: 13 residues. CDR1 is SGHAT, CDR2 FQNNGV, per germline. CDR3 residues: CASSPWTKAEAFF. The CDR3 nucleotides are TGTGCCAGCAGCCCATGGACAAAGGCTGAAGCTTTCTTT.

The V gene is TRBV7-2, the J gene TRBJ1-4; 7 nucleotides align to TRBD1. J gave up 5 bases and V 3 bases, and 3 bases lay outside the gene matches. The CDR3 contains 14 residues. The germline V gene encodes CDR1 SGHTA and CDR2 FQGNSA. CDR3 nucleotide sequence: TGTGCCAGCAGCTTGCAACAGGGGAATGAAAAACTGTTTTTT. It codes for CASSLQQGNEKLFF.

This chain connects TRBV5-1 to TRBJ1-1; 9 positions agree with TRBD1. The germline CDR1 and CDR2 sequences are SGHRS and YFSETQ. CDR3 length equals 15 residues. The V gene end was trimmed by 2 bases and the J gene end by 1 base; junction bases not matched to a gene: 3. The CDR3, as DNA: TGCGCCAGCAGCTTCAAACAGGGGGCGAACACTGAAGCTTTCTTT. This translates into CASSFKQGANTEAFF.

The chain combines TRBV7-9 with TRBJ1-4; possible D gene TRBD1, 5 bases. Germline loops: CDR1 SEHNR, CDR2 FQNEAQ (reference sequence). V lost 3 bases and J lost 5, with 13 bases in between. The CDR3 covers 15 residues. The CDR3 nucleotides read TGTGCCAGCAGCTTCAACTCAGGGTTAAATGAAAAACTGTTTTTT. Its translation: CASSFNSGLNEKLFF.

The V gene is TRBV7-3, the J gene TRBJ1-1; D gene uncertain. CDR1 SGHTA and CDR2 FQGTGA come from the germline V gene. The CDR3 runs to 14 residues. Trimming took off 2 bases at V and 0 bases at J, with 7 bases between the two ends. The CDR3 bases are TGTGCCAGCAGCTTACTTCACATGAACACTGAAGCTTTCTTT. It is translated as CASSLLHMNTEAFF. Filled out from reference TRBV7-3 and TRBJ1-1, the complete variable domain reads GAGVSQTPSNKVTEKGKYVELRCDPISGHTALYWYRQSLGQGPEFLIYFQGTGAADDSGLPNDRFFAVRPEGSVSTLKIQRTERGDSAVYLCASSLLHMNTEAFFGQGTRLTVV.

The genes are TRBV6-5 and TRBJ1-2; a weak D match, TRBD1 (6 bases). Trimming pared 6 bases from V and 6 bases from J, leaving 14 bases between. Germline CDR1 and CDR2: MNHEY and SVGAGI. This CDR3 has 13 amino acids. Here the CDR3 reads CASRKTTGHGYTF. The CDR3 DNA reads TGTGCCAGCAGGAAAACCACAGGGCATGGCTACACCTTC.